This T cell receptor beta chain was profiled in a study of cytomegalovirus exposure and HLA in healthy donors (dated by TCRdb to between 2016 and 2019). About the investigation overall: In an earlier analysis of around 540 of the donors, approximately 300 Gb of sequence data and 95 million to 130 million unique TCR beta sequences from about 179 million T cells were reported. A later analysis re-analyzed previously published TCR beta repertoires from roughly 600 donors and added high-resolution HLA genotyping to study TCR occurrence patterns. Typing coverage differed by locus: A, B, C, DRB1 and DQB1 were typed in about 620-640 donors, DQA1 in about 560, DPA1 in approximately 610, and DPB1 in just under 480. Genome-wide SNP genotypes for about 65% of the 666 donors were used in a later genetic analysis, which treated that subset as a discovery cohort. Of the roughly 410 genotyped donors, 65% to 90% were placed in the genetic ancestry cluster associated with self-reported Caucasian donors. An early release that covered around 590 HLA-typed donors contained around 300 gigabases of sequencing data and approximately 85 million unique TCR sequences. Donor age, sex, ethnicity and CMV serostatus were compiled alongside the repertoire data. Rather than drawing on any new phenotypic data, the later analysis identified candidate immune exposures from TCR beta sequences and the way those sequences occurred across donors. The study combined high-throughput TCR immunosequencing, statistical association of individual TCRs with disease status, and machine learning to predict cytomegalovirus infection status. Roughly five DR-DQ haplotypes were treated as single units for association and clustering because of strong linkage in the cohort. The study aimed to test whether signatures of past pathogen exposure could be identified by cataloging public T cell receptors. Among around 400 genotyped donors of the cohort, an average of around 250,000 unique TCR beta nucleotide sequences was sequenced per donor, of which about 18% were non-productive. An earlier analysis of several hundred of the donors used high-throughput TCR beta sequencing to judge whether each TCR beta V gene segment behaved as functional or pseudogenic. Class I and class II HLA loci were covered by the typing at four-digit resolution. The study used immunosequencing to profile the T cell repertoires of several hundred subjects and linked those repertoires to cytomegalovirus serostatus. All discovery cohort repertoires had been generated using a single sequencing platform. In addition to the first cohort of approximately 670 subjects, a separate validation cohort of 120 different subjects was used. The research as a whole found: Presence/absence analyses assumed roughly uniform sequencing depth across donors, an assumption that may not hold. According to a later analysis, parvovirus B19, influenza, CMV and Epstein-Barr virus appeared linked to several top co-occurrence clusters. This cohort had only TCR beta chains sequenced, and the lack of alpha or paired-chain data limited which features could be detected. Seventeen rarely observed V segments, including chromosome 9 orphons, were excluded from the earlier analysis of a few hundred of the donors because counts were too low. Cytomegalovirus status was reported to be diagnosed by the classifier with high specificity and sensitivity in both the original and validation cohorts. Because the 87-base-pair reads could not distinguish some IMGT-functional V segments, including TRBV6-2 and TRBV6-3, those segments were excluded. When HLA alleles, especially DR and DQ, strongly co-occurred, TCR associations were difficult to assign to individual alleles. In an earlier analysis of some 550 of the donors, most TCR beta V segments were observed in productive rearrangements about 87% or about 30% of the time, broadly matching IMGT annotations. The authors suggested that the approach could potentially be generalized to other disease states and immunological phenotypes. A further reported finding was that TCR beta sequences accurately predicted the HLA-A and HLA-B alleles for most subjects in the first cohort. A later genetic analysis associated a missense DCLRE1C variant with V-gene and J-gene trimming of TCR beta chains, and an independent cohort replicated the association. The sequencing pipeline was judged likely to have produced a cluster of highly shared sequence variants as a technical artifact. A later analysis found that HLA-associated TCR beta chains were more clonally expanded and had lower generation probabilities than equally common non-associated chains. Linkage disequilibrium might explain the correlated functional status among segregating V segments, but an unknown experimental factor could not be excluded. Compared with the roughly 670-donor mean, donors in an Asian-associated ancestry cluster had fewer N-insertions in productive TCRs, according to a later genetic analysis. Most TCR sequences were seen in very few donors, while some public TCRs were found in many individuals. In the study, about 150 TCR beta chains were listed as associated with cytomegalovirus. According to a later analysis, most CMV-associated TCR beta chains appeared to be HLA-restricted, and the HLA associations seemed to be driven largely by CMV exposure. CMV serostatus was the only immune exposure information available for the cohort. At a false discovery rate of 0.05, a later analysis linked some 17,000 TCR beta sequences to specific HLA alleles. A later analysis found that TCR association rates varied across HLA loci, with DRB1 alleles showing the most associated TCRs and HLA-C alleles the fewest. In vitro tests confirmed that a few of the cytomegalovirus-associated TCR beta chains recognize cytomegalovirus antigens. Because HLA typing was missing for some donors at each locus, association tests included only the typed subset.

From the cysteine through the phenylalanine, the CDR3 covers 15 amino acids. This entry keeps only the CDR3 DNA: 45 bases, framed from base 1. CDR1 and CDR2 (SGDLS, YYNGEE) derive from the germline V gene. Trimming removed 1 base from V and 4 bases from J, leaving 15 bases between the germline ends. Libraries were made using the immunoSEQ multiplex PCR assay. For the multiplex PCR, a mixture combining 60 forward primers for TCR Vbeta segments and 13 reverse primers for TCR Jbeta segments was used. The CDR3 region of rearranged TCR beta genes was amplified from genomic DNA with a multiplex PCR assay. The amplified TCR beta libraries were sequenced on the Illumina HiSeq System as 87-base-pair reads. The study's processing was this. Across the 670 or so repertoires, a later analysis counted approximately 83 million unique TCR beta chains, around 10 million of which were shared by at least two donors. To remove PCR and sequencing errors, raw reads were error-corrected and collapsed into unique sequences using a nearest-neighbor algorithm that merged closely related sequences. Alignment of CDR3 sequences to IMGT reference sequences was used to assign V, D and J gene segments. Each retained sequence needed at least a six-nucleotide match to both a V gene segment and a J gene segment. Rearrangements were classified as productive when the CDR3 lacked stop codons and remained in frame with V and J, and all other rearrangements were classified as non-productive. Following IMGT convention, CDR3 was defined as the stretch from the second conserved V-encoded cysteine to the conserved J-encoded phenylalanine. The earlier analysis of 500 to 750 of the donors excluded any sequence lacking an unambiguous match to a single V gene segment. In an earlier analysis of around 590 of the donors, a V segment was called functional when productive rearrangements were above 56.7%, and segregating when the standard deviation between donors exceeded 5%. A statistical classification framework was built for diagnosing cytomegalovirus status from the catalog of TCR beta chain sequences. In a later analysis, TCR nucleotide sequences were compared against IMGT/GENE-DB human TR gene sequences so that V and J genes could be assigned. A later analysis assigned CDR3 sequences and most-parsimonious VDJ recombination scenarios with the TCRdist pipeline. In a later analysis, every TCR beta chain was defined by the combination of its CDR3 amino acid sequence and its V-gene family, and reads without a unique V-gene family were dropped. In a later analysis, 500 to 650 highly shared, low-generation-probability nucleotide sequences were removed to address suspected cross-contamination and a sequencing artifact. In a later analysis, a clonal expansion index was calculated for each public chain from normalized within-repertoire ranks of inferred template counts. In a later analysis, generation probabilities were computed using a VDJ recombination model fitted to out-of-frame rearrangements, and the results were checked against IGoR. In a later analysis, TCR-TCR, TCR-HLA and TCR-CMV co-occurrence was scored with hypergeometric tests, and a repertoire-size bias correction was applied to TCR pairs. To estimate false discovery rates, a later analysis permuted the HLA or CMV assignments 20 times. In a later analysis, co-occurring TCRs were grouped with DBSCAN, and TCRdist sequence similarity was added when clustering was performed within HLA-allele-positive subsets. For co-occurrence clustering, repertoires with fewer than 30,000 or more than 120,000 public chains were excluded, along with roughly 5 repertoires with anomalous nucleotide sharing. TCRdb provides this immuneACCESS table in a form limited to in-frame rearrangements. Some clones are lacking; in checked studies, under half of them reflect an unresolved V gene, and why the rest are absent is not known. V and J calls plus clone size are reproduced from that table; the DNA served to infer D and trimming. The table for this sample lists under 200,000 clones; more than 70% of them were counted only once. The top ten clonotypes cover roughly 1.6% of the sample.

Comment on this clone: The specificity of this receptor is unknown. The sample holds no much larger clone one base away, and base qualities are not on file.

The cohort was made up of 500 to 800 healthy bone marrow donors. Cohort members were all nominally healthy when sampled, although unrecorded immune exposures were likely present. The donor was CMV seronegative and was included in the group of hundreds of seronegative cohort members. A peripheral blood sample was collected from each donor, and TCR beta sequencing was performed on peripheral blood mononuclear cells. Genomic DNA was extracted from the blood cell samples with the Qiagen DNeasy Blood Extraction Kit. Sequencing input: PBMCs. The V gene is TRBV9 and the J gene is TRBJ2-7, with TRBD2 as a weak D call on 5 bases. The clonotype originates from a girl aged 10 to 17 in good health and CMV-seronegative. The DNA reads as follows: TGTGCCAGCAGCGTATCCTGGGAGACACTATACGAGCAGTACTTC. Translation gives CASSVSWETLYEQYF.